This paragraph reports one T cell receptor (beta chain). The target of this receptor is not known. Base qualities are missing; no much larger clone stands one base away. Receptor libraries were prepared by the immunoSEQ multiplex PCR assay. What TCRdb holds here is the immuneACCESS table cut down to in-frame rearrangements. Part of the clones is not present; checked against another copy, under half of the missing clones reflect an unresolved V gene, and the others are unexplained. The table for this sample lists around 24,000 clones; around 79% of them were counted only once. 6% to 8% of the sample goes to the ten largest clones. The data are from a study of preoperative IRX-2 immunotherapy in early breast cancer (dated by TCRdb to between 2019 and 2020). CDR1 and CDR2, per the germline V gene, are MNHGY and SAAAGT. The junction shows trimming of 6 bases on V and 13 bases on J, plus 18 bases between the germline ends. The CDR3 covers 13 residues, taking in both the cysteine and the phenylalanine. Solely the CDR3 DNA is kept, with 39 bases framed from the first base.

The treatment or condition tag for this specimen amounts to: preoperative locoregional IRX-2 cytokine immunotherapy. The samples were obtained from a phase Ib study that tested preoperative, locoregional IRX-2 cytokine immunotherapy designed to prime immune responses. Before surgery, IRX-2 was given to the donors, who were patients with early-stage breast cancer. This receptor was identified in a human donor with breast cancer. The sequences come from lymph node tissue, collected after IRX-2 immunotherapy. The chain is made from TRBV6-8 and TRBJ2-2, with a tentative D gene TRBD1 over 6 matching bases. The DNA sequence is TGTGCCAGCAGGCGACCGGGACAAACGGTGCTGTTTTTT. It translates as CASRRPGQTVLFF.